The 7 T cell receptor beta chains in this list originate from one sample, sequenced in a study of Ad26.COV2.S vaccination and SARS-CoV-2 variants. Treatment here: roughly 20 received Ad26.COV2.S at low or high dose, single or two shots; roughly five received placebo; per-sample allocation not given. The investigators took samples on day 63 after the first vaccine or placebo injection. Method: immunoSEQ multiplex PCR; TCRdb's copy keeps in-frame clones and lacks some. This table holds nearly 400,000 clones, approximately 89% found once. The specimen comprised peripheral blood, sampled in a trial of Ad26.COV2.S vaccine versus placebo. The origin of the receptors is a person between 18 and 65 years old who received the Ad26.COV2.S COVID-19 vaccine or a placebo.

This clone showed up just once. The rearrangement joins TRBV9 to TRBJ2-1, with D possibly being TRBD2 (5 bases). Germline CDR1 and CDR2: SGDLS and YYNGEE. This CDR3 spans 15 amino acids. V was trimmed by 4 bases and J by 5 bases, leaving 16 bases between them. The CDR3 protein is CASSPRLTGDNEQFF. CDR3 coding DNA: TGTGCCAGCAGCCCCCGGTTAACCGGGGACAATGAGCAGTTCTTC. Full variable domain (missing parts from reference TRBV9 and TRBJ2-1): DSGVTQTPKHLITATGQRVTLRCSPRSGDLSVYWYQQSLDQGLQFLIQYYNGEERAKGNILERFSAQQFPDLHSELNLSSLELGDSALYFCASSPRLTGDNEQFFGPGTRLTVL.

The J gene is TRBJ2-7, the V gene TRBV27; 9 nucleotides match TRBD1. The CDR3 runs 14 residues. Germline CDR1 is MNHEY and CDR2 is SMNVEV (reference sequence). V shed 5 bases and J 3 bases; nucleotides not matched to a gene: 5. The CDR3, as DNA: TGTGCCAGCAGTACCTACAGGGGGCTCTACGAGCAGTACTTC. Amino acid sequence: CASSTYRGLYEQYF.

CDR3 sequence reads: CASTRTSGIRGTQYF. The CDR3 DNA follows: TGTGCCAGCACTCGGACTAGCGGGATAAGGGGTACGCAGTATTTT. The rearrangement joins TRBV6-5 to TRBJ2-3; 12 bases are shared with TRBD2. The V gene end was trimmed by 7 bases and the J gene end by 8 bases; junction bases not matched to a gene: 10. Germline V CDR1 and CDR2: MNHEY, SVGAGI. This CDR3 has 15 amino acids.

The genes are TRBV28 and TRBJ2-7; 14 bases align to TRBD2. The junction had 9 bases not matched to a gene; V was cut back by 5 bases and J by 6 bases. CDR1 is MDHEN, CDR2 SYDVKM, per germline. This CDR3 has 16 amino acids. As DNA, the CDR3 is TGTGCCAGCAGTCAGCCGGGACTAGCGGGAGTACGCGAGCAGTACTTC. Translating gives CASSQPGLAGVREQYF.

V is TRBV11-2 and J is TRBJ1-1, with 7 bases aligning to TRBD1. V dropped 1 base and J dropped 5; count of bases not matched to a gene: 10. This CDR3 contains 16 residues. Germline V gene sequence: CDR1 SGHAT, CDR2 FQNNGV. In DNA, the CDR3 is TGTGCCAGCAGCTTAGCGGTTAGGGGGCTTGGGACTGAAGCTTTCTTT. Its protein is CASSLAVRGLGTEAFF. The complete variable domain, with remaining parts taken from reference TRBV11-2 and TRBJ1-1, reads EAGVAQSPRYKIIEKRQSVAFWCNPISGHATLYWYQQILGQGPKLLIQFQNNGVVDDSQLPKDRFSAERLKGVDSTLKIQPAKLEDSAVYLCASSLAVRGLGTEAFFGQGTRLTVV.

This clone has only one observation. This chain links TRBV19 with TRBJ1-1, with a tentative D call TRBD1 (6 bases). This CDR3 is 15 amino acids long. Between the trimmed V and J ends, which lost 5 bases and 1 base, there was a span of 14 bases. Germline CDR1 reads LNHDA; CDR2 reads SQIVND (reference sequence). The CDR3 here is CASSPRGQRNTEAFF. The CDR3, as DNA: TGTGCCAGTAGTCCTCGAGGACAGAGGAACACTGAAGCTTTCTTT.

The chain couples TRBV7-6 to TRBJ2-7, with D perhaps assigned TRBD1 or TRBD2 (5 bases each). Germline V gives CDR1 SGHVS, CDR2 FNYEAQ. The V and J ends lost 1 base and 2 bases respectively, with 12 bases between them. The CDR3 loop spans 15 amino acids. The CDR3, as DNA: TGTGCCAGCAGCTTAGGGCAGGGACCTGCCTACGAGCAGTACTTC. Its translation is CASSLGQGPAYEQYF.